This T cell receptor (beta chain) was identified during a study of response to subunit inactivated influenza vaccine. This CDR3 region has 15 residues. CDR1 is DFQATT, CDR2 SNEGSKA, per germline (reference sequence). Losses at the gene ends were 2 bases for V and 3 bases for J; bases not matched to a gene: 4. One entry per CDR3 protein results from TCRdb running MiXCR on the RT-PCR reads. Of roughly 700,000 distinct CDR3 sequences in the sample, about 15% were seen once. Concerning this clonotype: What it recognizes is unknown.

Study-level points and caveats: That few new T cells are recruited by each seasonal influenza vaccination was the authors' suggestion.

This TCR was recovered from a middle-aged man who received an inactivated influenza vaccine. The sequencing here drew on PBMCs from blood, taken around 15 days before vaccination. The V and J genes are TRBV20-1 and TRBJ2-3, with TRBD2 matching 11 bases. The CDR3 loop reads CSARRTSGFTDTQYF. In DNA form, the CDR3 reads TGCAGTGCTAGAAGGACTAGCGGGTTTACAGATACGCAGTATTTT.